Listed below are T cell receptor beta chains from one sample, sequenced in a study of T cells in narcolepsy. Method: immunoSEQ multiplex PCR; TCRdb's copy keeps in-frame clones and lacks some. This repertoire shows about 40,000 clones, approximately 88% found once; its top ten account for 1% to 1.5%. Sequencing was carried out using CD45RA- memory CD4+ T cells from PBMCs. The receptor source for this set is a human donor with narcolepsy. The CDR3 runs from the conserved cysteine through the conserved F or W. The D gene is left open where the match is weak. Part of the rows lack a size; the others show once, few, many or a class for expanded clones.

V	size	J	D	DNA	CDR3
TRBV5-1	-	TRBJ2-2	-	TGCGCCAGCAGTTTCGGAGCTGAGAACACCGGGGAGCTGTTTTTT	CASSFGAENTGELFF
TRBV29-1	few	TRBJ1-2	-	TGCAGCGTTGAAGAATATGACAGGTTGCGTGGCTACACCTTC	CSVEEYDRLRGYTF
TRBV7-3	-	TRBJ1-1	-	TGTGCCAGCAGACAACAACAGGACACTGAAGCTTTCTTT	CASRQQQDTEAFF
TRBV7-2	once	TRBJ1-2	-	TGTGCCAGCAGCCGTCCCTGGCAGGGAAGTGGCTACACCTTC	CASSRPWQGSGYTF
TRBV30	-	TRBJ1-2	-	TGTGCCTGGGAGAAACGGCGATTCTTCGGGAACTATGGCTACACCTTC	CAWEKRRFFGNYGYTF
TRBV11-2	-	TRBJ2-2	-	TGTGCCAGCAGCTTAGCGGGGGCCGGGGAGCTGTTTTTT	CASSLAGAGELFF
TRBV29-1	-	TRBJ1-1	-	TGCAGCGTGAGGACAACAGGCACCACTGAAGCTTTCTTT	CSVRTTGTTEAFF
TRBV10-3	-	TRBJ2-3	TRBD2	TGTGCCATCAGACTCGGGGGGGGAGGCACAGATACGCAGTATTTT	CAIRLGGGGTDTQYF
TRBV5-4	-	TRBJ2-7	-	TGTGCCAGCAGCCTACCCCCCGGACCAGGCCACGAGCAGTACTTC	CASSLPPGPGHEQYF
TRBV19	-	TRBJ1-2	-	TGTGCCAGTAGTAGACAGGCTACAAACTATGGCTACACCTTC	CASSRQATNYGYTF
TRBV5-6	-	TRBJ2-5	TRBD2	TGTGCCAGCAGCTTGGGACTAGCGGGGCAAGAGACCCAGTACTTC	CASSLGLAGQETQYF
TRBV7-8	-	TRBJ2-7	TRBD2	TGTGCCAGCAGCCGGGCTGGACTAGCCTACGAGCAGTACTTC	CASSRAGLAYEQYF
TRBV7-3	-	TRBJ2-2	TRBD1	TGTGCCAGCAGTCAGGGGGCGCGGACCGGGGAGCTGTTTTTT	CASSQGARTGELFF
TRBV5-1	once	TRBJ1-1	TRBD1	TGCGCCAGCACCCCCGGAGGGGGCGGCTTGAACACTGAAGCTTTCTTT	CASTPGGGGLNTEAFF
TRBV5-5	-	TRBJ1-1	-	TGTGCCAGCAGCTTTGCCACAGTCGGGGATGAAGCTTTCTTT	CASSFATVGDEAFF
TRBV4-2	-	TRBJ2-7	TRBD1	TGTGCCAGCAGCCAACCGACAGGGGGGGCCTACGAGCAGTACTTC	CASSQPTGGAYEQYF
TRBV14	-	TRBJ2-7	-	TGTGCCAGCAGCCAAGATCGGCAGACTAGTTACGAGCAGTACTTC	CASSQDRQTSYEQYF
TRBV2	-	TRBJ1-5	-	TGTGCCAGCAGTGAGGTAGAAAGCAATCAGCCCCAGCATTTT	CASSEVESNQPQHF
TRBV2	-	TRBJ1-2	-	TGTGCCAGCAGTGAGGATTCAGGGAGGCACTATGGCTACACCTTC	CASSEDSGRHYGYTF
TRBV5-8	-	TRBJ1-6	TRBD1	TGTGCCAGCAGCTGGGACAGCAGCTCCTATAATTCACCCCTCCACTTT	CASSWDSSSYNSPLHF
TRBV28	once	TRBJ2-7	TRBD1	TGTGCCAGCAGTTTCTACCAATCGGGACAGGGGCTACTCTACGAGCAGTACTTC	CASSFYQSGQGLLYEQYF
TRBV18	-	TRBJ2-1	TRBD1	TGTGCCAGCTCCGCCGGGACAGGGGTTGGCAATGAGCAGTTCTTC	CASSAGTGVGNEQFF
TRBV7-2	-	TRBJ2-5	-	TGTGCCAGCAGCTTCGGGGGCCGGGAGACCCAGTACTTC	CASSFGGRETQYF
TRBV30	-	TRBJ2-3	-	TGTGCCTGGAGTCCCGGCCATACGCAGTATTTT	CAWSPGHTQYF
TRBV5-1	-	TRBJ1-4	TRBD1	TGCGCCAGTTGGGACAGGGGGCTTAATGAAAAACTGTTTTTT	CASWDRGLNEKLFF
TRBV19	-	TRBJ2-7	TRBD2	TGTGCCAGTAGTCCGACCGGGACTACTGGTTTTAGCGAGCAGTACTTC	CASSPTGTTGFSEQYF
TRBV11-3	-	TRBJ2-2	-	TGTGCCAGCAGCTTAGTCTCGACAGGAACGGCCGGGGAGCTGTTTTTT	CASSLVSTGTAGELFF
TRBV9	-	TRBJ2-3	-	TGTGCCAGCAGCGTAGGAGCGCGGGGGACAGAAGATACGCAGTATTTT	CASSVGARGTEDTQYF